These T cell receptor beta chains were read from a single sample in a study of blood T cell repertoires in COVID-19. Assay used: immunoSEQ multiplex PCR; TCRdb lists only in-frame clones, some missing. The data show 100,000 to 150,000 clones, approximately 77% seen once. Specimen: peripheral blood. Receptor source: a human donor in a cohort sampled during active COVID-19. Both conserved end residues are part of each CDR3. A D gene is named only where the DNA matches it firmly. Size is omitted from some rows. Given values are once, few, many or a class for expanded clones.

d_gene: NA; v_gene: TRBV2; j_gene: TRBJ1-1; abundance: NA; CDR3nt: TGTGCCAGGGCGACAGAGTCGAACACTGAAGCTTTCTTT; CDR3aa: CARATESNTEAFF
d_gene: NA; v_gene: TRBV5-1; j_gene: TRBJ1-2; abundance: NA; CDR3nt: TGCGCCAGCAGCTTGGGACCGGGTCAGGGCTACACCTTC; CDR3aa: CASSLGPGQGYTF
d_gene: TRBD1; v_gene: TRBV27; j_gene: TRBJ2-7; abundance: NA; CDR3nt: TGTGCCAGCACCCGAGTGGACAGGGGCGCCTACGAGCAGTACTTC; CDR3aa: CASTRVDRGAYEQYF
d_gene: NA; v_gene: TRBV6-5; j_gene: TRBJ1-1; abundance: NA; CDR3nt: TGTGCCAGCAGTCTACAACGGACAGACGACGGGGAAGCTTTCTTT; CDR3aa: CASSLQRTDDGEAFF
d_gene: NA; v_gene: TRBV2; j_gene: TRBJ2-5; abundance: NA; CDR3nt: TGTGCCAGCAGTGACGGGGAGACCCAGTACTTC; CDR3aa: CASSDGETQYF
d_gene: TRBD1; v_gene: TRBV2; j_gene: TRBJ2-7; abundance: NA; CDR3nt: TGTGCCAGCAGTGAAGGTAGACAGGGGGCGTACGAGCAGTACTTC; CDR3aa: CASSEGRQGAYEQYF
d_gene: NA; v_gene: TRBV11-2; j_gene: TRBJ2-7; abundance: NA; CDR3nt: TGTGCCAGCAGCTTCGCACTTCACAGCTCCTACGAGCAGTACTTC; CDR3aa: CASSFALHSSYEQYF
d_gene: NA; v_gene: TRBV7-9; j_gene: TRBJ2-2; abundance: NA; CDR3nt: TGTGCCAGCATCGAAAATGAGGGGGGGCACACCGGGGAGCTGTTTTTT; CDR3aa: CASIENEGGHTGELFF
d_gene: TRBD1; v_gene: TRBV2; j_gene: TRBJ1-4; abundance: NA; CDR3nt: TGTGCCAGCAGGGGACAGGGGGGAACAGAGAAACTGTTTTTT; CDR3aa: CASRGQGGTEKLFF
d_gene: NA; v_gene: TRBV7-9; j_gene: TRBJ1-1; abundance: NA; CDR3nt: TGTGCCAGCAGCTTGGGCTCCACTGAAGCTTTCTTT; CDR3aa: CASSLGSTEAFF
d_gene: TRBD2; v_gene: TRBV7-8; j_gene: TRBJ2-2; abundance: NA; CDR3nt: TGTGCCAGCAGGACACCCCGGACTAGCGGGACAGACCTGAACACCGGGGAGCTGTTTTTT; CDR3aa: CASRTPRTSGTDLNTGELFF
d_gene: NA; v_gene: TRBV2; j_gene: TRBJ2-3; abundance: NA; CDR3nt: TGTGCCAGCTCGGGGTATGGCACAGATACGCAGTATTTT; CDR3aa: CASSGYGTDTQYF
d_gene: TRBD2; v_gene: TRBV10-3; j_gene: TRBJ2-3; abundance: NA; CDR3nt: TGTGCCATCAGTGATTCGGGAGGGAACCGGGATACGCAGTATTTT; CDR3aa: CAISDSGGNRDTQYF
d_gene: TRBD2; v_gene: TRBV9; j_gene: TRBJ2-3; abundance: NA; CDR3nt: TGTGCCAGCAGCGCTTATTTAGCGGGGGATCCCACAGATACGCAGTATTTT; CDR3aa: CASSAYLAGDPTDTQYF
d_gene: NA; v_gene: TRBV5-6; j_gene: TRBJ1-1; abundance: NA; CDR3nt: TGTGCCAGCAGCTTGGGAGAGATGGAAGCTTTCTTT; CDR3aa: CASSLGEMEAFF
d_gene: NA; v_gene: TRBV27; j_gene: TRBJ1-2; abundance: few; CDR3nt: TGTGCCAGCAGTAACGGACAGCACTATGGCTACACCTTC; CDR3aa: CASSNGQHYGYTF
d_gene: TRBD1; v_gene: TRBV2; j_gene: TRBJ1-1; abundance: NA; CDR3nt: TGTGCCAGCAGTGAAACCGGGACAGGTAACACTGAAGCTTTCTTT; CDR3aa: CASSETGTGNTEAFF